This T cell receptor beta chain was retrieved from a study of blood T cell repertoires in COVID-19. At the level of the study: Samples of COVID-19 (acute and convalescent) were obtained from the United States, Italy and Spain. PBMCs, B-cell-depleted T cells, or T cells were the source of the cDNA or gDNA that made up the material.

In the authors' methods: Reference gene primer amplification gave nucleated cell count estimates. Data came from immunoSEQ multiplex PCR; TCRdb stores just in-frame clones and leaves some out. Clone size and the V and J calls come from that table; the DNA yielded D and trimming. Found here are more than 85,000 clones, 81% of them singletons; the top ten hold approximately 25%. CDR1 is MNHEY and CDR2 is SMNVEV in the germline V gene (reference sequence). The length of the CDR3 is 13 residues. V was clipped by 3 bases and J by 10 bases, with 16 bases between them. Sequencing input: peripheral blood. The V call is TRBV27, the J call TRBJ2-7; perhaps TRBD1 as D (5 bases). The sequence derives from an older man with active or convalescent COVID-19. The CDR3 DNA sequence: TGTGCCAGCAGTTTGGTCTGGCGAGACAGACAGTACTTC. As protein: CASSLVWRDRQYF.